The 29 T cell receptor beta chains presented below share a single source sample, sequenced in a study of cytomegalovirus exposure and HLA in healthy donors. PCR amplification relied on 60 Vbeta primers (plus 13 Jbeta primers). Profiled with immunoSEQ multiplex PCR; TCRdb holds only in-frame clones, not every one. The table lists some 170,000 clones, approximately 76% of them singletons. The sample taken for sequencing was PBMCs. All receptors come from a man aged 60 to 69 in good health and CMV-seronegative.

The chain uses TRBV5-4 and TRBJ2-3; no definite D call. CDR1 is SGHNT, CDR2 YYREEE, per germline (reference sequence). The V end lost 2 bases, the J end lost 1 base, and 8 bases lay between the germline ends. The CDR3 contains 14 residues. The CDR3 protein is CASSFSLGTDTQYF. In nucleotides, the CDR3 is TGTGCCAGCAGCTTTTCACTGGGCACAGATACGCAGTATTTT. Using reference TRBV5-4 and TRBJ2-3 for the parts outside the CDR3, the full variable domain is ETGVTQSPTHLIKTRGQQVTLRCSSQSGHNTVSWYQQALGQGPQFIFQYYREEENGRGNFPPRFSGLQFPNYSSELNVNALELDDSALYLCASSFSLGTDTQYFGPGTRLTVL.

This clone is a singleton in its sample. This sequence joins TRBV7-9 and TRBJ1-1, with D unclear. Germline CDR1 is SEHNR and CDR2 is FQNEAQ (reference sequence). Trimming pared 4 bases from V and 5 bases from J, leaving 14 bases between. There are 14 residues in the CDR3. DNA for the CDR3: TGTGCCAGCAGCTCCATCGGGGATGTGACTGAAGCTTTCTTT. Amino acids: CASSSIGDVTEAFF.

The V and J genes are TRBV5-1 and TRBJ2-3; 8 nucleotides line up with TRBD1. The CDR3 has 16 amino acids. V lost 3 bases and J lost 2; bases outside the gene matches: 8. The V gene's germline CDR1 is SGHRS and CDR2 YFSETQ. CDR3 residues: CASSSGQGPHTDTQYF. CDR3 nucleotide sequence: TGCGCCAGCAGCTCAGGACAGGGCCCCCACACAGATACGCAGTATTTT.

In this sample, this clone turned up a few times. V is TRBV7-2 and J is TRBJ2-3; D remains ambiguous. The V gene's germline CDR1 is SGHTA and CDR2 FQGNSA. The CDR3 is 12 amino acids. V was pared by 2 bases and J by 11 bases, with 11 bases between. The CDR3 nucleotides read TGTGCCAGCAGCTTAAGAAGAGGTAAGCAGTATTTT. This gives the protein CASSLRRGKQYF.

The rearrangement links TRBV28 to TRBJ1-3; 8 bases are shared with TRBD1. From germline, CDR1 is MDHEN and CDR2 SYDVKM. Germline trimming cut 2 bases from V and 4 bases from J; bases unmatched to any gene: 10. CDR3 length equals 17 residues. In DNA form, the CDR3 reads TGTGCCAGCAGTTTAAGGGCGCCGACAGGGGTCGGAAACACCATATATTTT. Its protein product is CASSLRAPTGVGNTIYF.

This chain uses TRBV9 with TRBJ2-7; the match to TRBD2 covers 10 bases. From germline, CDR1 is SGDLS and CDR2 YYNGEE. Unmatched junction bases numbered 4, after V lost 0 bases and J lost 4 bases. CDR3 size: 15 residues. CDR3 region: CASSVAGTSAYEQYF. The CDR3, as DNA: TGTGCCAGCAGCGTAGCCGGGACTAGCGCATACGAGCAGTACTTC.

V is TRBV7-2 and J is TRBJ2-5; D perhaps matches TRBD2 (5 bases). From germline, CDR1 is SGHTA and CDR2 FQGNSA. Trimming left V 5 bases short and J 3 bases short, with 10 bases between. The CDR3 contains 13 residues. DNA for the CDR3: TGTGCCAGCAGCCCCGGACTGGAAGAGACCCAGTACTTC. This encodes CASSPGLEETQYF.

In DNA form, the CDR3 reads TGTGCCACCCGGACTAGCGGGGCGCAAGAGACCCAGTACTTC. It codes for CATRTSGAQETQYF. The chain uses TRBV2 and TRBJ2-5; 12 bases are a match to TRBD2. The germline V gene encodes CDR1 SNHLY and CDR2 FYNNEI. J lost 2 bases, V lost 10 bases, and 5 bases had no gene match. The CDR3 extends over 14 amino acids.

CDR3 in amino acids: CASSQDYGSYYEQYF. The CDR3 DNA reads as TGCGCCAGCAGCCAAGATTACGGGAGCTACTACGAGCAGTACTTC. This sequence joins TRBV4-3 and TRBJ2-7; tentative D call: TRBD2 (6 bases). V was clipped by 0 bases and J by 3 bases, with 12 bases between them. The CDR3 loop spans 15 amino acids. Germline V lookup: CDR1 LGHNA, CDR2 YSLEER.

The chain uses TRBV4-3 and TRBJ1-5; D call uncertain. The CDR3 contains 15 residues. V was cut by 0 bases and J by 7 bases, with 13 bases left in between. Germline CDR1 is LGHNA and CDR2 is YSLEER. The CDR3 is CASSQDQAGYQPQHF. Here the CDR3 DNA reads TGCGCCAGCAGCCAAGATCAAGCAGGTTACCAGCCCCAGCATTTT.

This CDR3 is CASSVGWSGDTQYF. CDR3 nucleotides: TGTGCCAGCAGCGTAGGGTGGTCGGGAGATACGCAGTATTTT. J is TRBJ2-3 and V is TRBV9; D is unresolved. V was cut by 0 bases and J by 5 bases, with 10 bases left in between. The CDR3 length is 14 residues. The germline V gene encodes CDR1 SGDLS and CDR2 YYNGEE.

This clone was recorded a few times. CDR3 residues: CASSTEGGTMDTGELFF. For the CDR3, the DNA is TGCGCCAGCAGCACAGAGGGAGGGACGATGGACACCGGGGAGCTGTTTTTT. The rearrangement links TRBV4-3 to TRBJ2-2; 7 nucleotides align to TRBD2. V was clipped by 5 bases and J by 3 bases; unmatched bases: 12. The CDR3 covers 17 residues. CDR1 and CDR2 (germline): LGHNA, YSLEER.

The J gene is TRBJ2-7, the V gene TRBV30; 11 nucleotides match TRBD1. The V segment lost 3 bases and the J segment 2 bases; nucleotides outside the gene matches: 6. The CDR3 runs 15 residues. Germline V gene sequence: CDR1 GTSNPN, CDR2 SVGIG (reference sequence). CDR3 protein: CAWSAGTGGAYEQYF. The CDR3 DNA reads TGTGCCTGGAGCGCCGGGACAGGGGGTGCCTACGAGCAGTACTTC.

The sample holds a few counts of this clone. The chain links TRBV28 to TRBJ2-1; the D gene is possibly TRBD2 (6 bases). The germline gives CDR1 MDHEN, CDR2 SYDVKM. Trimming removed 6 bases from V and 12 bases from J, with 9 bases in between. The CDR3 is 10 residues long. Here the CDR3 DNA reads TGTGCCAGCAGCCGGGGGTGGCAGTTCTTC. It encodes CASSRGWQFF.

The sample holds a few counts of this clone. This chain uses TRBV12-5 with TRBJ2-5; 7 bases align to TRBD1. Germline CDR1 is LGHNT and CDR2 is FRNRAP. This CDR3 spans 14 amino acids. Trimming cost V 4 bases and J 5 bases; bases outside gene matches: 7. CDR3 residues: CASGSAGGEETQYF. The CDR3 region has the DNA TGTGCTAGTGGTTCAGCAGGGGGAGAGGAGACCCAGTACTTC.

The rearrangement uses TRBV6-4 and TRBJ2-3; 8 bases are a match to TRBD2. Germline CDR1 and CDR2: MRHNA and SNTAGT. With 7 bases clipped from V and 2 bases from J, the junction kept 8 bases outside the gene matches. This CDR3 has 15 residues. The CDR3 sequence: CASTVGGATTDTQYF. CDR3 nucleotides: TGTGCCAGCACAGTCGGGGGGGCCACCACAGATACGCAGTATTTT.

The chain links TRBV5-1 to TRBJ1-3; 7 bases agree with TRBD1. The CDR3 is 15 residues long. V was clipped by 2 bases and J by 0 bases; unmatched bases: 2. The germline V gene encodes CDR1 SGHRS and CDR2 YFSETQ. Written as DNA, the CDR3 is TGCGCCAGCAGCTTAGGGGACAGCTCTGGAAACACCATATATTTT. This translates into CASSLGDSSGNTIYF.

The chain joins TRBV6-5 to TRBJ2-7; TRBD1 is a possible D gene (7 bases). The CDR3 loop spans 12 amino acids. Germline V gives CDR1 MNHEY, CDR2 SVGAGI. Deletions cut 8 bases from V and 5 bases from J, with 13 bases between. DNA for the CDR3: TGTGCCAGCGCCAGGGGGGTCCACGAGCAGTACTTC. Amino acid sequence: CASARGVHEQYF.

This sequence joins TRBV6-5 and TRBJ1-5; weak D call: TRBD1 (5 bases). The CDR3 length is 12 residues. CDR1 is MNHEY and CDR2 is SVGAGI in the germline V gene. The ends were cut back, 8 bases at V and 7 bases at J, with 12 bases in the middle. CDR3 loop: CASGGVRQPQHF. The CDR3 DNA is TGTGCCAGCGGGGGGGTACGGCAGCCCCAGCATTTT.

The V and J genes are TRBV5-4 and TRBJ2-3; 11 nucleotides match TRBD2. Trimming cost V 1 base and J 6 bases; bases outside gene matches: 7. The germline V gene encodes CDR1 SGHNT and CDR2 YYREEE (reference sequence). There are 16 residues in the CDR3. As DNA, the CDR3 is TGTGCCAGCAGCTTGAGAGTAGCGGGGGGGCCGGATACGCAGTATTTT. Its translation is CASSLRVAGGPDTQYF. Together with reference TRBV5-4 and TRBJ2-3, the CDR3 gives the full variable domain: ETGVTQSPTHLIKTRGQQVTLRCSSQSGHNTVSWYQQALGQGPQFIFQYYREEENGRGNFPPRFSGLQFPNYSSELNVNALELDDSALYLCASSLRVAGGPDTQYFGPGTRLTVL.

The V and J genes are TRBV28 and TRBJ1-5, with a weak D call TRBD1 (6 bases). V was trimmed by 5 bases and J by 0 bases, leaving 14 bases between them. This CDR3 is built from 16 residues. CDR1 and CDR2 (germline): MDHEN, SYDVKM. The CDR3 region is CASSKGGRDSNQPQHF. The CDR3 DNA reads TGTGCCAGCAGTAAAGGGGGGAGGGATAGCAATCAGCCCCAGCATTTT.

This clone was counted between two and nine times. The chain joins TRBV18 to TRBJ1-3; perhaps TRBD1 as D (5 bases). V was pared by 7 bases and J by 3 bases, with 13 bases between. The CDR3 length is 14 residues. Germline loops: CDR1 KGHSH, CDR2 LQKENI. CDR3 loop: CASLPTDSGNTIYF. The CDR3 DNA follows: TGTGCCAGCTTACCTACCGACAGTGGAAACACCATATATTTT.

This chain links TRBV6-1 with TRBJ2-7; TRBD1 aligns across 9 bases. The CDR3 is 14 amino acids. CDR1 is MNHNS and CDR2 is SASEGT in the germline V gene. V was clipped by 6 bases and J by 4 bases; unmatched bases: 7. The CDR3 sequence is CASRYPGQGYEQYF. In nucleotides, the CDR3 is TGTGCCAGCAGGTACCCTGGACAGGGGTACGAGCAGTACTTC.

This CDR3 reads CASSLEVAGEQFF. The CDR3 bases are TGCGCCAGCAGCTTGGAGGTAGCGGGTGAGCAGTTCTTC. The gene calls are TRBV5-1 and TRBJ2-1; 7 bases fit TRBD2. Looked up from germline, CDR1 is SGHRS and CDR2 is YFSETQ. After removal of 0 bases from V and 9 bases from J, the junction contained 3 bases not matched to a gene. This CDR3 contains 13 residues.

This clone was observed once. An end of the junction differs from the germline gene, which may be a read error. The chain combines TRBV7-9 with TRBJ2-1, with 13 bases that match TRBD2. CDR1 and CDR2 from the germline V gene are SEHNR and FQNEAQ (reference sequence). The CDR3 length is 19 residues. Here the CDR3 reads CSSSSGTSGTYGIYNEQFF. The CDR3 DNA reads TGTTCCAGCAGCAGCGGGACTAGCGGGACCTATGGGATTTACAATGAGCAGTTCTTC.

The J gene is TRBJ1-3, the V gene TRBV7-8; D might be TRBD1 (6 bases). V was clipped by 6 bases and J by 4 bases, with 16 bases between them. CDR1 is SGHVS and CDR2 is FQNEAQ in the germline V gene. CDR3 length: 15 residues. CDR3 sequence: CASSSTGTKGNTIYF. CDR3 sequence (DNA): TGTGCCAGCAGTTCCACCGGGACAAAAGGAAACACCATATATTTT.

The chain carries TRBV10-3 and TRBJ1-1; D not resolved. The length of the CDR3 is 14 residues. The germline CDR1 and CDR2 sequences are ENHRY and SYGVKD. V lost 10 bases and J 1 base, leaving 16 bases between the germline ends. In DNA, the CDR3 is TGTGCCACCAGATTATTGGCAGAGAACACTGAAGCTTTCTTT. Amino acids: CATRLLAENTEAFF.

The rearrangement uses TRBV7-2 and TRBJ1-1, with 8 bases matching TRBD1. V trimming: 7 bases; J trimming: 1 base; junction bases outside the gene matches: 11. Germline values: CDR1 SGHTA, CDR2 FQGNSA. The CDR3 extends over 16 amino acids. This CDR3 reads CASNLHQGAGNTEAFF. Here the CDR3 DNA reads TGTGCCAGCAACCTTCACCAGGGGGCCGGGAACACTGAAGCTTTCTTT.

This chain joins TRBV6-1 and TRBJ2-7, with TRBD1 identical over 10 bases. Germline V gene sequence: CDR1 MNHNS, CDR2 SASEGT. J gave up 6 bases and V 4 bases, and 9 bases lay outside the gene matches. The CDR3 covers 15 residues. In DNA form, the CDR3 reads TGTGCCAGCAGTGGACTCGACAGGGGGCTGCTCGAGCAGTACTTC. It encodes CASSGLDRGLLEQYF.